Given below is one T cell receptor (beta chain) in context. This record belongs to a study of blood T cell repertoires in COVID-19. The overall study: Donors in the United States, Italy and Spain gave samples during acute or convalescent COVID-19. PBMCs, B-cell-depleted T cells, or T cells provided the cDNA or gDNA that made up the material.

V gave up 8 bases and J gave up 0 bases, with 14 bases separating them. The CDR3 length is 14 residues. CDR1 is SNHLY, CDR2 FYNNEI, per germline. Authors' analysis steps: Reference gene primers were amplified, and this amplification served to estimate nucleated cell counts. TCRdb's copy holds only in-frame clones and misses some; the assay was immunoSEQ multiplex PCR. The D gene and trimming were derived from the DNA, and the V and J assignments and clone size from that table. The data hold 240,000 or so clones, with about 82% observed a single time. The chain employs TRBV2 and TRBJ2-7; D might be TRBD2 (5 bases). The sample consisted of peripheral blood. This TCR derives from an elderly man with acute or convalescent COVID-19. CDR3 DNA sequence: TGTGCCAGCGGGGAGATCGTCTCCTCCTACGAGCAGTACTTC. This sequence encodes CASGEIVSSYEQYF.